This T cell receptor (beta chain) was observed in a study of blood T cell repertoires in COVID-19. Across the study: There were acute and convalescent COVID-19 samples, and they came from the United States, Italy and Spain.

The authors' processing: Amplified reference gene primers provided the basis for estimating nucleated cell counts. Libraries were prepared by immunoSEQ multiplex PCR; TCRdb keeps only in-frame clonotypes and omits some of them. V, J and clone size are those of that table, while D and trimming were read from the DNA. The sample shows roughly 330,000 clones, about 90% of them seen only once. Researchers sorted participants into cohorts using their self-reported clinical history. Donors of Cohort 3 who recovered were those that had two negative PCRs, clearance, or symptom resolution. The material sequenced was PBMCs or T cells enriched from blood (not recorded which). The clonotype originates from a man under 40 who had recovered from COVID-19.

This CDR3 reads CASSILGLAGNNEQFF. The CDR3 nucleotides are TGTGCCAGTAGTATTCTGGGGCTAGCGGGAAACAATGAGCAGTTCTTC. The chain has TRBV19 and TRBJ2-1; 9 positions match TRBD2. In germline, CDR1 is LNHDA, CDR2 SQIVND (reference sequence). The CDR3 sequence is 16 residues long. J lost 5 bases, V lost 3 bases, and 8 bases had no gene match.